What follows are 9 T cell receptor beta chains derived from one specimen sequenced in a study of T-cell memory formation after mild COVID-19. TCRdb ran MiXCR on the 5' RACE reads and lists one entry per CDR3 protein. The sample records hundreds of thousands of distinct CDR3 sequences, 20% to 30% being singletons. Sequencing used PBMCs or a T cell subset sorted from them (not recorded which). These receptors were obtained from an adult woman who had mild COVID-19 (a few samples of this study predate the infection). Cell type and time point are not known.

This clonotype showed up just a few times. The chain recombines TRBV20-1 with TRBJ2-5; 10 bases are a match to TRBD1. V gave up 3 bases and J gave up 4 bases; unmatched junction bases: 5. This CDR3 contains 14 residues. The germline V gene has CDR1 DFQATT and CDR2 SNEGSKA (reference sequence). The CDR3 DNA is TGCAGTGCTAGGGGGACAGGGGAAGGAGAGACCCAGTACTTC. This encodes CSARGTGEGETQYF.

This clonotype has a handful of counts. The chain combines TRBV18 with TRBJ2-3; 11 nucleotides line up with TRBD2. This CDR3 region has 14 residues. The junction had 1 base not matched to a gene; V was cut back by 2 bases and J by 6 bases. Germline values: CDR1 KGHSH, CDR2 LQKENI. The chain's CDR3 is CASSPASGRDTQYF. CDR3 nucleotide sequence: TGTGCCAGCTCACCAGCTAGCGGGAGGGATACGCAGTATTTT.

The chain carries TRBV20-1 and TRBJ2-1; D tentatively reads TRBD1 or TRBD2 (5 bases each). The CDR3 is made up of 16 amino acids. Trimming stripped 0 bases from V and 4 bases from J, with 16 bases between. Germline V gene lookup returns CDR1 DFQATT and CDR2 SNEGSKA (reference sequence). In nucleotides, the CDR3 is TGCAGTGCTAGAGACCTCGCCGGGACCGAATACAATGAGCAGTTCTTC. It codes for CSARDLAGTEYNEQFF.

This clonotype was observed a few times. The rearrangement uses TRBV5-1 and TRBJ1-1; D gene uncertain. Trimming left V 0 bases short and J 5 bases short, with 14 bases between. This CDR3 comprises 15 residues. Germline V gene lookup returns CDR1 SGHRS and CDR2 YFSETQ. In nucleotides, the CDR3 is TGCGCCAGCAGCTTGGCCGTCGAGCCGGGGACTGAAGCTTTCTTT. It encodes CASSLAVEPGTEAFF.

This chain links TRBV9 with TRBJ2-2; D uncertain. CDR1 and CDR2 from the germline V gene are SGDLS and YYNGEE. The CDR3 runs to 14 residues. V lost 4 bases and J 1 base, leaving 8 bases between the germline ends. This CDR3 is CASSPKLNTGELFF. The CDR3 DNA sequence: TGTGCCAGCAGCCCTAAACTGAACACCGGGGAGCTGTTTTTT. Drawing the rest from reference TRBV9 and TRBJ2-2, the complete variable domain is DSGVTQTPKHLITATGQRVTLRCSPRSGDLSVYWYQQSLDQGLQFLIQYYNGEERAKGNILERFSAQQFPDLHSELNLSSLELGDSALYFCASSPKLNTGELFFGEGSRLTVL.

The rearrangement uses TRBV7-9 and TRBJ2-1; D unclear. The V gene lost 1 base and the J gene lost 5 bases, with 9 bases spanning the gap. This CDR3 comprises 14 residues. Germline CDR1 and CDR2: SEHNR and FQNEAQ (reference sequence). The CDR3 nucleotides read TGTGCCAGCAGCTTAGACCCCGGAAACAATGAGCAGTTCTTC. Amino acids: CASSLDPGNNEQFF.

This clonotype was observed a few times. The chain combines TRBV20-1 with TRBJ2-3; TRBD2 aligns across 7 bases. The CDR3 has 13 amino acids. Germline V gene data show CDR1 as DFQATT and CDR2 as SNEGSKA (reference sequence). V gave up 0 bases and J gave up 8 bases; unmatched junction bases: 5. The CDR3 region is CSARDAGVTTQYF. The CDR3 region has the DNA TGCAGTGCTAGAGATGCGGGAGTCACTACGCAGTATTTT.

This clonotype showed up just a few times. This chain's CDR3 is CATSVLAGVDNEQFF. The DNA of the CDR3 is TGTGCCACCAGTGTTTTAGCGGGAGTAGACAATGAGCAGTTCTTC. The J gene is TRBJ2-1, the V gene TRBV24-1; the match to TRBD2 covers 9 bases. The CDR3 is 15 residues long. The germline V gene has CDR1 KGHDR and CDR2 SFDVKD. Trimming cost V 5 bases and J 5 bases; bases outside gene matches: 6.

The sample holds a few counts of this clonotype. This rearrangement joins TRBV5-1 to TRBJ1-5; 7 nucleotides match TRBD1. The V segment lost 1 base and the J segment 1 base; nucleotides outside the gene matches: 8. The germline V gene has CDR1 SGHRS and CDR2 YFSETQ. The CDR3 loop spans 17 amino acids. The CDR3 DNA reads TGCGCCAGCAGCTTGAGGCCAACAGGGGACAGCAATCAGCCCCAGCATTTT. Translated: CASSLRPTGDSNQPQHF.